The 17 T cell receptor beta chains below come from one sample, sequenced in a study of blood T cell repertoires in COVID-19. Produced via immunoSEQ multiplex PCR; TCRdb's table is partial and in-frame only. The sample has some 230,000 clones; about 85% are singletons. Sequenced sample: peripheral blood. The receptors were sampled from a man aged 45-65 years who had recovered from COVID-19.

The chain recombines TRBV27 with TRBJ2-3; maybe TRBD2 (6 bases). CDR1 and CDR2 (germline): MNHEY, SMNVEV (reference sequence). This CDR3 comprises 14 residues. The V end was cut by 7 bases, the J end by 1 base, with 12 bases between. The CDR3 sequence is CASIDWGGTDTQYF. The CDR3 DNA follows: TGTGCCAGCATAGACTGGGGGGGCACAGATACGCAGTATTTT.

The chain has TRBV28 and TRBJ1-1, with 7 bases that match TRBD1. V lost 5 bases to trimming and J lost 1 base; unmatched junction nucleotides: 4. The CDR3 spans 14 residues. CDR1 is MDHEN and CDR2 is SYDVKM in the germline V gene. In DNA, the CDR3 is TGTGCCAGCAGTCGACAGGGACAGAACACTGAAGCTTTCTTT. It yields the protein CASSRQGQNTEAFF.

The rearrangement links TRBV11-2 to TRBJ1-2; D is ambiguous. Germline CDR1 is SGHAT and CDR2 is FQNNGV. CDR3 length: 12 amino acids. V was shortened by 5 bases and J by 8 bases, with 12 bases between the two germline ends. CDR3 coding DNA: TGTGCCAGCAGCCAACAGACGCGCGGCTACACCTTC. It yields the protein CASSQQTRGYTF.

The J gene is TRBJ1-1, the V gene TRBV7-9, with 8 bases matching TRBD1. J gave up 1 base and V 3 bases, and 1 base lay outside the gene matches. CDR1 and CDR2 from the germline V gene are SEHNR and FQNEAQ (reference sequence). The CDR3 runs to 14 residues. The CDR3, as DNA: TGTGCCAGCAGCTTGCAGGGGGCGAACACTGAAGCTTTCTTT. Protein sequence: CASSLQGANTEAFF.

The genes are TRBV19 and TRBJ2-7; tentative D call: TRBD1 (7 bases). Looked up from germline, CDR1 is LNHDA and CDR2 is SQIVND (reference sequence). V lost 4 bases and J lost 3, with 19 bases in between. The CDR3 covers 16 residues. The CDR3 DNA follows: TGTGCCAGTAGTACCATGACAGGGCCGGGGGTCTACGAGCAGTACTTC. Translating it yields CASSTMTGPGVYEQYF.

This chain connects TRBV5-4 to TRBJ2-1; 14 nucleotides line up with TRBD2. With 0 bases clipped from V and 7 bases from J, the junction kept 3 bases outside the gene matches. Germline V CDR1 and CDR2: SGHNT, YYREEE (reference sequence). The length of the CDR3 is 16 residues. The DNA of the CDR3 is TGTGCCAGCAGCTTGGGACTAGCGGGAGGGAGTAATGAGCAGTTCTTC. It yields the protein CASSLGLAGGSNEQFF.

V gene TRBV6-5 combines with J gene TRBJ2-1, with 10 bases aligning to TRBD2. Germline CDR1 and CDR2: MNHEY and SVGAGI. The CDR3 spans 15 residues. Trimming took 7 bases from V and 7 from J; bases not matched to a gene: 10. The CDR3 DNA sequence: TGTGCCAGCAACCCCCAAGCGGGGGGGGAGAATGAGCAGTTCTTC. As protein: CASNPQAGGENEQFF.

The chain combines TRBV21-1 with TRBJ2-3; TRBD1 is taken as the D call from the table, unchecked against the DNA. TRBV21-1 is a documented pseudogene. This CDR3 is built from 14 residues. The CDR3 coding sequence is TGTGCCACCTTCCTTACAGGGGCTGGAGATACGCAGTATTTT. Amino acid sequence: CATFLTGAGDTQYF.

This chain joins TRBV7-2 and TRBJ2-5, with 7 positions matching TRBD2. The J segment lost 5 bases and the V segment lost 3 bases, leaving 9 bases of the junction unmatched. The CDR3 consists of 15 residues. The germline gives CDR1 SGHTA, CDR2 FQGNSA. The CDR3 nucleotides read TGTGCCAGCAGCTTGTGGGGGGGAGTCCGGGAGACCCAGTACTTC. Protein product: CASSLWGGVRETQYF.

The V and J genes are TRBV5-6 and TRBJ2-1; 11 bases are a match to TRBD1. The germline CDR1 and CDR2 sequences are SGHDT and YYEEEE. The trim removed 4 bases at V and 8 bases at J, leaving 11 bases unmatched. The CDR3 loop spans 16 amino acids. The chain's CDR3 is CASSPPGTGGIDEQFF. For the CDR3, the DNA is TGTGCCAGCAGCCCGCCCGGGACAGGGGGGATCGATGAGCAGTTCTTC.

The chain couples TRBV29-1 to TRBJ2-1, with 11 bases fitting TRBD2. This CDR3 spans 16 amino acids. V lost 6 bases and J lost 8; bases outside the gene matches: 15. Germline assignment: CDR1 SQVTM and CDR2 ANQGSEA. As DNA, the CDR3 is TGCAGCGTCCAAACCGGTAGCGGGAGGGCCAGTGATGAGCAGTTCTTC. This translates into CSVQTGSGRASDEQFF.

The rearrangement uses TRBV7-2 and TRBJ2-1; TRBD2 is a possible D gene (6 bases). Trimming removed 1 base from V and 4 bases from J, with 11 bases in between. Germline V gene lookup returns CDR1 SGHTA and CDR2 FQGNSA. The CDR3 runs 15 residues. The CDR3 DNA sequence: TGTGCCAGCAGCTTAGATAGCGGACCATACAATGAGCAGTTCTTC. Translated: CASSLDSGPYNEQFF.

The DNA for the CDR3 is TGTGCCAGTAGTAACAGGGGGCACTACAATGAGCAGTTCTTC. Protein: CASSNRGHYNEQFF. The chain has TRBV19 and TRBJ2-1; 9 bases match TRBD1. V was clipped by 4 bases and J by 3 bases; unmatched bases: 1. The V gene's germline CDR1 is LNHDA and CDR2 SQIVND (reference sequence). This CDR3 is 14 amino acids long.

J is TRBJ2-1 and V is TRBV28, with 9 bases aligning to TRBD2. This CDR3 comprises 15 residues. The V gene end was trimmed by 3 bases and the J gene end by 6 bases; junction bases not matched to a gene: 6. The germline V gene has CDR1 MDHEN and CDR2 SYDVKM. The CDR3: CASSFIAGDGNEQFF. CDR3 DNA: TGTGCCAGCAGTTTTATAGCGGGAGACGGCAATGAGCAGTTCTTC.

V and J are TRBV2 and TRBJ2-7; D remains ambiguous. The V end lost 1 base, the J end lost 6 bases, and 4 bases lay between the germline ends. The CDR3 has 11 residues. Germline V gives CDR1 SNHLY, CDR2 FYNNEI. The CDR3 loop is CASSEGGEQYF. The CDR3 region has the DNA TGTGCCAGCAGTGAAGGCGGCGAGCAGTACTTC.

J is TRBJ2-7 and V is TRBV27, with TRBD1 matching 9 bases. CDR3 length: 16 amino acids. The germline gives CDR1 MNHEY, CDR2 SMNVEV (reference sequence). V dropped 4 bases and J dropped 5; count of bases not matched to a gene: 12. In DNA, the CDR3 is TGTGCCAGCAGTTCCCGCCTGGGGACAGGGTCCCACGAGCAGTACTTC. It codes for CASSSRLGTGSHEQYF.

CDR3 sequence (DNA): TGTGCCAGCTCCTTCGGGGGCTACGAGCAGTACTTC. Encoded protein: CASSFGGYEQYF. V is TRBV18 and J is TRBJ2-7, with D possibly TRBD2 on 6 matching bases. The CDR3 consists of 12 residues. In germline, CDR1 is KGHSH, CDR2 LQKENI. V was trimmed by 6 bases and J by 3 bases, leaving 9 bases between them.